This TCR beta chain was sequenced during a study of beta chain features in type 1 diabetes. Regarding the study as a whole: Type 1 diabetes patients showed a moderate but significant shortening of TCRB CDR3s in all four CD4+ subsets. A possible short-template PCR bias applies equally to patients and controls. Naive, central memory and Treg TCRB repertoires seemed to resemble each other more closely in patients than they did in healthy donors.

CDR1 is PRHDT and CDR2 is FYEKMQ in the germline V gene (reference sequence). The ends lost 4 bases at V and 4 bases at J; junction bases unmatched: 4. The CDR3 is 15 residues long. In regard to this clone: Its specificity is unknown.

On average, the one heparinised blood draw given by each donor was approximately 100 mL. All sorted populations exceeded 95% purity. Reverse transcription of all isolated RNA meant that expressed TCRB transcripts were sequenced. Sequencing used immunoSEQ multiplex PCR; TCRdb keeps in-frame clones, though not all of them. The sample includes about 700,000 clones, about an eighth of them seen just once. The receptor was isolated from a man between 18 and 29 years old with type 1 diabetes. Sequenced: naive CD4+ T cells from blood. This chain connects TRBV13 to TRBJ2-2; 9 nucleotides line up with TRBD1. The CDR3 DNA reads TGTGCCAGCAGCTCCACAGGGGGCCCCACCGGGGAGCTGTTTTTT. Its translation is CASSSTGGPTGELFF. Looking up the rest from reference TRBV13 and TRBJ2-2 gives the full variable domain: AAGVIQSPRHLIKEKRETATLKCYPIPRHDTVYWYQQGPGQDPQFLISFYEKMQSDKGSIPDRFSAQQFSDYHSELNMSSLELGDSALYFCASSSTGGPTGELFFGEGSRLTVL.